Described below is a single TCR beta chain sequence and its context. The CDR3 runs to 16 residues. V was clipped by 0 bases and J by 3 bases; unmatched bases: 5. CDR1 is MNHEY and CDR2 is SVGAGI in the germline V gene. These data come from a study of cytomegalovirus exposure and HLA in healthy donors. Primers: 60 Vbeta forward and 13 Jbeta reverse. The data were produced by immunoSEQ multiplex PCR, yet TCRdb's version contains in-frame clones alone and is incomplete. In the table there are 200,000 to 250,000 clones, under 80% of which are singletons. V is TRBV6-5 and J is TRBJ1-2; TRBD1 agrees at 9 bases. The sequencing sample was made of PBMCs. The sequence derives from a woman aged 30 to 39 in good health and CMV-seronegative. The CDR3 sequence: CASSYSTGTGYYGYTF. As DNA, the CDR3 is TGTGCCAGCAGTTACTCTACGGGGACAGGGTACTATGGCTACACCTTC.